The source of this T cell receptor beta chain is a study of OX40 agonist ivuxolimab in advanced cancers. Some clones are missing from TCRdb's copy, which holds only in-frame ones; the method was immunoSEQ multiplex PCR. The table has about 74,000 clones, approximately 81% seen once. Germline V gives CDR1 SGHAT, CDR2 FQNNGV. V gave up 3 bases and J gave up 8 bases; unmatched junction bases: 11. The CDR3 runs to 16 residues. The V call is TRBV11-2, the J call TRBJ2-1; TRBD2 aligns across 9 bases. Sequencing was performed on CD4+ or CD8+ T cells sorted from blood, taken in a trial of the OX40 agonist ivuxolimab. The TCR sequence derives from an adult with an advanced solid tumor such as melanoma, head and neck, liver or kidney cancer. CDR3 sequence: CASSLRAGGVRDEQFF. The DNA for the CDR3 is TGTGCCAGCAGCTTGAGAGCGGGAGGTGTACGGGATGAGCAGTTCTTC.